Listed below are T cell receptor beta chains from one sample, sequenced in a study of T cells in Graves' hyperthyroidism and ophthalmopathy. TCRdb analysed the multiplex PCR reads with MiXCR anew, one entry per CDR3 protein. This table holds fewer than 900,000 distinct CDR3 sequences, roughly 15% found once. Sequenced material: blood. These TCRs come from a man between 18 and 29 years old with Graves' hyperthyroidism. Both conserved end residues are part of each CDR3. The D gene is left open where the match is weak. Expanded clones are given a class, and other clones once, few, many or no size at all.

>TRBV20-1|.|TRBD1|TRBJ2-5|15
CSAFRDRGFQETQYF
TGCAGTGCTTTTAGGGACAGGGGGTTCCAAGAGACCCAGTACTTC
>TRBV6-2/TRBV6-3|.|.|TRBJ2-1|16
CASSYSTNPSHNEQFF
TGTGCCAGCAGTTACTCGACTAACCCGTCCCACAATGAGCAGTTCTTC
>TRBV2|.|TRBD2|TRBJ2-7|14
CASTSSGRFGEQYF
TGTGCCAGCACGAGTAGCGGGAGGTTCGGCGAGCAGTACTTC
>TRBV24-1|many|.|TRBJ2-2|13
CATNGGWTGELFF
TGTGCCACCAATGGGGGGTGGACCGGGGAGCTGTTTTTT
>TRBV29-1|few|TRBD1|TRBJ2-3|12
CSGTGGTDTQYF
TGCAGCGGCACAGGGGGCACAGATACGCAGTATTTT
>TRBV20-1|many|TRBD2|TRBJ2-3|15
CSAPLSGRGTDTQYF
TGCAGTGCTCCACTCAGCGGGAGGGGCACAGATACGCAGTATTTT
>TRBV19|.|TRBD1|TRBJ1-5|16
CASSSQGAGSNQPQHF
TGTGCCAGTAGTTCACAGGGGGCCGGTAGCAATCAGCCCCAGCATTTT
>TRBV24-1|.|.|TRBJ2-1|14
CATSDVRVANEQFF
TGTGCCACCAGTGATGTTCGGGTGGCCAATGAGCAGTTCTTC
>TRBV6-1|.|.|TRBJ2-7|14
CASSESLVSYEQYF
TGTGCCAGCAGTGAATCTTTAGTCTCCTACGAGCAGTACTTC
>TRBV20-1|few|TRBD2|TRBJ2-1|15
CSARDWASGLYEQFF
TGCAGTGCTAGAGATTGGGCTAGCGGGCTTTATGAGCAGTTCTTC
>TRBV20-1|many|TRBD2|TRBJ2-7|16
CSARDRRTSGKYEQYF
TGCAGTGCTAGAGATCGGCGGACTAGCGGGAAGTACGAGCAGTACTTC